This T cell receptor beta chain derives from a study of T cells in Graves' hyperthyroidism and ophthalmopathy. Turning to the study itself: The initial diagnosis was the point when peripheral blood was collected, ahead of any treatment.

Patients were excluded for uncontrolled infection, other autoimmune disease, pregnancy or lactation. Every diagnosis used clinical symptoms, serum thyroxine and TRAb, thyroid ultrasound and orbital computed tomography. Trimming cost V 1 base and J 1 base, with 7 bases left between them. The CDR3 contains 14 residues. The germline V gene encodes CDR1 SGHTA and CDR2 FQGTGA. Researchers amplified the TCR beta CDR3 regions from RNA transcripts. Using the HTBI primer set, a first-round RT-PCR was run on the TCR CDR3. In TCRdb, the multiplex PCR reads were re-called with MiXCR into one record per CDR3 protein. The data hold about 640,000 distinct CDR3 sequences, with approximately 15% observed a single time.

The chain links TRBV7-3 to TRBJ2-5, with D perhaps matching TRBD2 (5 bases). Sequenced input: blood. The clonotype originates from a woman aged 45-65 years with Graves' ophthalmopathy. The CDR3: CASSLIAFQETQYF. CDR3 coding DNA: TGTGCCAGCAGCTTAATAGCGTTCCAAGAGACCCAGTACTTC. The full variable domain, in which reference TRBV7-3 and TRBJ2-5 provide the parts outside the CDR3, is GAGVSQTPSNKVTEKGKYVELRCDPISGHTALYWYRQSLGQGPEFLIYFQGTGAADDSGLPNDRFFAVRPEGSVSTLKIQRTERGDSAVYLCASSLIAFQETQYFGPGTRLLVL.